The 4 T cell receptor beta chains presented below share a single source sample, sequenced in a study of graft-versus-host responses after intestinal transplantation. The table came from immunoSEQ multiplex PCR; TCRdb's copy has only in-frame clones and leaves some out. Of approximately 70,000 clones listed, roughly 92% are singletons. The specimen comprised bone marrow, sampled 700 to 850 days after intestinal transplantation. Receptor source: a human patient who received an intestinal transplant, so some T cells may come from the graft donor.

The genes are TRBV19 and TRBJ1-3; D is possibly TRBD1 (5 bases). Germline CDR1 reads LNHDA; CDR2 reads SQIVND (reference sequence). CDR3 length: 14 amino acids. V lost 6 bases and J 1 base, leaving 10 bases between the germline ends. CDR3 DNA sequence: TGTGCCAGTAGCTCTCAGGGTTCTGGAAACACCATATATTTT. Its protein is CASSSQGSGNTIYF.

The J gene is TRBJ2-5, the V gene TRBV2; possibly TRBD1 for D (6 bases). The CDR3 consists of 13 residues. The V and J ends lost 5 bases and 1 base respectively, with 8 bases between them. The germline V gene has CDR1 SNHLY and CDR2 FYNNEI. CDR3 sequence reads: CASSTGPQETQYF. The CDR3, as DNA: TGTGCCAGCAGTACAGGGCCCCAAGAGACCCAGTACTTC.

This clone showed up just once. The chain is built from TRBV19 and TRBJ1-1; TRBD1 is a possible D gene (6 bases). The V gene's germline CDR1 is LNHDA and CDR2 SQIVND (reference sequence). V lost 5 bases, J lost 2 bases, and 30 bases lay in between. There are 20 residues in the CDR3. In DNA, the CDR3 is TGTGCCAGTAGTCAAAGGGACAAGCTGAACATGGTATATGGTAACACTGAAGCTTTCTTT. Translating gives CASSQRDKLNMVYGNTEAFF.

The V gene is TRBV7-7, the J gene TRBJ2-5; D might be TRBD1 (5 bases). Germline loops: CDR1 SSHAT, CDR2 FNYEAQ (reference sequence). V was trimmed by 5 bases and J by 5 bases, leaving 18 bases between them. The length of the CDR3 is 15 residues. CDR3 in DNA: TGTGCCAGCAGCCCTGTGGCAGGGTTGGCGGAGACCCAGTACTTC. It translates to CASSPVAGLAETQYF.